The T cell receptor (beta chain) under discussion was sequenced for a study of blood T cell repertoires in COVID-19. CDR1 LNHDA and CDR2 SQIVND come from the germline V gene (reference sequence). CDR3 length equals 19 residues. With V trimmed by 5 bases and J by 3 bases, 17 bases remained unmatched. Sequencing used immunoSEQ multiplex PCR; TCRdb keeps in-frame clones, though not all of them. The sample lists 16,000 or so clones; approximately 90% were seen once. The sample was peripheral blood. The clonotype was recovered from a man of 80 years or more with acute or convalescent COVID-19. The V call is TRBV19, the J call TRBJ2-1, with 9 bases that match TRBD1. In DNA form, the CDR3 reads TGTGCCAGTAGTTCATTCGGACCCTTTACAGGGGGCGTCTACAATGAGCAGTTCTTC. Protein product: CASSSFGPFTGGVYNEQFF.